Listed below are T cell receptor beta chains from one sample, sequenced in a study of shared clonotypes between healthy human individuals. The assay was immunoSEQ multiplex PCR, and TCRdb's table has in-frame clones only and misses some. The sample lists roughly 1 million clones, around 78% seen once, with 0.4% to 0.55% in the top ten. Sequences were obtained from memory CD4+ T cells from PBMCs. The receptor set was obtained from a man aged 18 to 29 in good health. Some clones in this sample may be carry-over from other donors' samples. CDR3s include the opening cysteine and the closing phenylalanine or tryptophan. Expanded clones get a size class; other rows say once, few or many, or leave the size out.

CDR3aa	v_gene	j_gene	abundance
CASRQGSYNEQFF	TRBV2	TRBJ2-1	-
CASSHDRGRLFNEQFF	TRBV5-1	TRBJ2-1	-
CASSPLLGSPGYTF	TRBV28	TRBJ1-2	-
CASSLDPSGSTGELFF	TRBV5-1	TRBJ2-2	-
CASSLAASGPGEQYF	TRBV5-1	TRBJ2-7	-
CASSPGLSSGNTIYF	TRBV9	TRBJ1-3	-
CASSFVAGGRYNEQFF	TRBV7-2	TRBJ2-1	-
CASSFLGLGTEAFF	TRBV7-2	TRBJ1-1	-
CASSRGTSGSYEQYF	TRBV5-4	TRBJ2-7	once
CASSSIQGTGELFF	TRBV7-6	TRBJ2-2	-
CASSVEGQAGEKLFF	TRBV9	TRBJ1-4	-
CASSPPKGSVTEAFF	TRBV18	TRBJ1-1	-
CASSQASYREGETQYF	TRBV4-2	TRBJ2-5	-
CASSIAGTDTQYF	TRBV7-2	TRBJ2-3	-
CASSWGTSGRASRETQYF	TRBV11-2	TRBJ2-5	-
CASSTGRAITEAFF	TRBV5-1	TRBJ1-1	-
CASSLEGNTGELFF	TRBV5-1	TRBJ2-2	-
CASSVLAGPGDEQFF	TRBV9	TRBJ2-1	-
CASSLDPWTYNEQFF	TRBV5-1	TRBJ2-1	-
CASSLREDYGYTF	TRBV5-1	TRBJ1-2	-
CASSLNSGGGNEQFF	TRBV5-4	TRBJ2-1	-
CASSSLAGGYNEQFF	TRBV11-2	TRBJ2-1	-
CASSLTGRGVHTEAFF	TRBV11-2	TRBJ1-1	few
CASSPRGEETQYF	TRBV18	TRBJ2-5	-
CASSIGHYGYTF	TRBV7-2	TRBJ1-2	-
CASSRPPSYEQYF	TRBV7-9	TRBJ2-7	-
CASSGSGEQFF	TRBV2	TRBJ2-1	-
CASSRDSLRLNYNEQFF	TRBV4-1	TRBJ2-1	-
CASRKAGKGDTQYF	TRBV25-1	TRBJ2-3	-
CASRDHSNQPQHF	TRBV28	TRBJ1-5	many
CASSPGLSTDTQYF	TRBV7-2	TRBJ2-3	-
CASKRPGGNHEQYF	TRBV23-1	TRBJ2-7	-
CSVGLARAEKLFF	TRBV29-1	TRBJ1-4	few
CASSYRTGDAFF	TRBV6-5	TRBJ1-1	-
CASSTGQGNNYGYTF	TRBV18	TRBJ1-2	-
CAIAASNTEAFF	TRBV10-3	TRBJ1-1	few
CASSSFSGDEQYF	TRBV5-1	TRBJ2-7	-
CASSLGSGSNEQFF	TRBV27	TRBJ2-1	-
CASSEAGQGRTEAFF	TRBV6-1	TRBJ1-1	-
CASSLGQIYEQYF	TRBV11-2	TRBJ2-7	many
CAISQGATTDTQYF	TRBV10-3	TRBJ2-3	few
CASSPAGGDEQYF	TRBV7-8	TRBJ2-7	-
CASKDRGRGEAFF	TRBV2	TRBJ1-1	few
CASSPKLGLAGNEQYF	TRBV5-6	TRBJ2-7	few
CASSDSSGGNTEAFF	TRBV6-1	TRBJ1-1	-
CASRRAQGLTEAFF	TRBV27	TRBJ1-1	once
CASSSTPGIGNTIYF	TRBV28	TRBJ1-3	-
CARDQVIYTEAFF	TRBV2	TRBJ1-1	-
CASSLDGTDTEAFF	TRBV5-5	TRBJ1-1	-
CASRSLINYYEQYF	TRBV27	TRBJ2-7	few
CASSLRDEQYF	TRBV11-2	TRBJ2-7	few
CASSAPGGSTDTQYF	TRBV9	TRBJ2-3	-
CASSLGQGVGNQPQHF	TRBV11-3	TRBJ1-5	-
CASSIRLAGRTGELFF	TRBV19	TRBJ2-2	-
CASSLMGVDTF	TRBV28	TRBJ1-2	-
CASSQGVIAGTDTQYF	TRBV4-1	TRBJ2-3	-
CASSQERLVSGQGAKYEQYF	TRBV4-1	TRBJ2-7	-
CASRNPEFPYNEQFF	TRBV5-1	TRBJ2-1	once
CASSVHSNQPQHF	TRBV5-5	TRBJ1-5	-